One and the same sample provided the 14 T cell receptor beta chains below, sequenced in a study of cytomegalovirus exposure and HLA in healthy donors. This table comes from immunoSEQ multiplex PCR, and its TCRdb copy is limited to in-frame clones, with some not included. The table has some 260,000 clones, more than 75% seen once. Sample: PBMCs. Source of these receptors: a man aged 18 to 29 in good health and CMV-seropositive.

The rearrangement links TRBV2 to TRBJ2-2; D is ambiguous. Trimming pared 7 bases from V and 2 bases from J, leaving 17 bases between. The CDR3 runs to 16 residues. Per germline, CDR1 SNHLY and CDR2 FYNNEI. The CDR3 reads CASIPPGRQNTGELFF. The CDR3 bases are TGTGCCAGCATCCCCCCAGGAAGGCAAAACACCGGGGAGCTGTTTTTT.

The chain has TRBV15 and TRBJ2-7; possibly TRBD1 for D (5 bases). The germline V and J ends were trimmed by 5 bases and 2 bases, with 13 bases remaining between them. The CDR3 loop spans 14 amino acids. Germline CDR1 reads LNHNV; CDR2 reads YYDKDF (reference sequence). The CDR3 nucleotides are TGTGCCACCAGCTCCCGGGTAGGGGCCTACGAGCAGTACTTC. Translating it yields CATSSRVGAYEQYF.

This rearrangement joins TRBV9 to TRBJ2-5; 14 nucleotides match TRBD2. J gave up 2 bases and V 4 bases, and 13 bases lay outside the gene matches. Germline V gene data show CDR1 as SGDLS and CDR2 as YYNGEE. The CDR3 runs to 19 residues. As DNA, the CDR3 is TGTGCCAGCAGCTCATTGGGGGGGACTAGCGGGAGTGGACAAGAGACCCAGTACTTC. Amino acids: CASSSLGGTSGSGQETQYF.

V gene TRBV28 combines with J gene TRBJ1-2; D is perhaps TRBD1 (6 bases). Trimming pared 3 bases from V and 2 bases from J, leaving 7 bases between. The CDR3 runs to 13 residues. Per germline, CDR1 MDHEN and CDR2 SYDVKM. The CDR3: CASSFGQNYGYTF. Here the CDR3 DNA reads TGTGCCAGCAGTTTCGGACAGAACTATGGCTACACCTTC.

DNA of the CDR3: TGCGCCAGCAGCCAAGACAGAGTCCGTCGCAGGGACAACTATGGCTACACCTTC. The encoded protein is CASSQDRVRRRDNYGYTF. The chain uses TRBV4-1 and TRBJ1-2; D perhaps matches TRBD1 (5 bases). V dropped 0 bases and J dropped 2 bases, with 19 bases sitting between them. Per germline, CDR1 MGHRA and CDR2 YSYEKL. The length of the CDR3 is 18 residues.

A single count supports this clone. The V gene is TRBV5-6, the J gene TRBJ2-7; D is perhaps TRBD2 (5 bases). CDR3 size: 13 residues. V lost 4 bases and J 6 bases, leaving 14 bases between the germline ends. Germline loops: CDR1 SGHDT, CDR2 YYEEEE. For the CDR3, the DNA is TGTGCCAGCAGCATTGGACTCCGCCGCGAGCAGTACTTC. Encoded protein: CASSIGLRREQYF.

The V gene is TRBV9, the J gene TRBJ2-7; 10 positions match TRBD2. This CDR3 has 14 residues. The germline V gene encodes CDR1 SGDLS and CDR2 YYNGEE. J was trimmed by 4 bases and V by 3 bases; bases with no gene match: 4. The CDR3 spells CASSEGLAVYEQYF. DNA for the CDR3: TGTGCCAGCAGCGAAGGACTAGCGGTATACGAGCAGTACTTC.

This chain joins TRBV6-5 and TRBJ1-1, with D hard to call. This CDR3 spans 15 amino acids. V was trimmed by 0 bases and J by 3 bases, leaving 11 bases between them. Germline CDR1 is MNHEY and CDR2 is SVGAGI. DNA of the CDR3: TGTGCCAGCAGTTACTCGGGCAGCTCTTACACTGAAGCTTTCTTT. Its protein is CASSYSGSSYTEAFF.

The rearrangement links TRBV6-5 to TRBJ2-1; 8 nucleotides match TRBD2. This CDR3 region has 16 residues. With V trimmed by 2 bases and J by 2 bases, 5 bases remained unmatched. Germline CDR1 is MNHEY and CDR2 is SVGAGI. CDR3 loop: CASSYAGLGAYNEQFF. In DNA, the CDR3 is TGTGCCAGCAGTTACGCGGGACTAGGGGCCTACAATGAGCAGTTCTTC.

A word on this clone: One end of the junction is discordant with germline, which a read error may explain. The V and J genes are TRBV5-1 and TRBJ2-3; D is uncertain. This CDR3 has 14 residues. Germline V gene lookup returns CDR1 SGHRS and CDR2 YFSETQ. Written as DNA, the CDR3 is TGCGCCAGCAGCTTGGAGGCCGACACAGATATGCAGTATTTT. It yields the protein CASSLEADTDMQYF.

The chain joins TRBV7-9 to TRBJ2-5; D not certain. V was shortened by 4 bases and J by 0 bases, with 9 bases between the two germline ends. Looked up from germline, CDR1 is SEHNR and CDR2 is FQNEAQ (reference sequence). This CDR3 is 14 amino acids long. In DNA, the CDR3 is TGTGCCAGCAGCTCCCGACTGGACCAAGAGACCCAGTACTTC. Encoded protein: CASSSRLDQETQYF.

The V call is TRBV7-6, the J call TRBJ2-7, with D perhaps assigned TRBD1 or TRBD2 (5 bases each). The CDR3 totals 13 residues. The germline gives CDR1 SGHVS, CDR2 FNYEAQ. V lost 7 bases, J lost 3 bases, and 13 bases lay in between. In DNA, the CDR3 is TGTGCCAGCACGGTGGGGGTGGGCTACGAGCAGTACTTC. This codes for CASTVGVGYEQYF.

The chain links TRBV27 to TRBJ2-3; TRBD1 might be the D (6 bases). CDR1 and CDR2 (germline): MNHEY, SMNVEV (reference sequence). The CDR3 sequence is 16 residues long. V dropped 2 bases and J dropped 2 bases, with 14 bases sitting between them. The CDR3 DNA reads as TGTGCCAGCAGTTTAGGCCCAGGGGCCATCACAGATACGCAGTATTTT. Its protein product is CASSLGPGAITDTQYF.

The chain links TRBV14 to TRBJ2-7; 7 bases match TRBD1. The CDR3 has 15 residues. Germline lookup yields CDR1 SGHDN and CDR2 FVKESK. J lost 0 bases, V lost 8 bases, and 10 bases had no gene match. Written as DNA, the CDR3 is TGTGCCAGCGTCCCAGACAGGGCCAGCTCCTACGAGCAGTACTTC. Translated: CASVPDRASSYEQYF.